This T cell receptor beta chain was captured in a study of patients and donors after allogeneic stem cell transplantation. The V end lost 4 bases, the J end lost 3 bases, and 6 bases lay between the germline ends. The CDR3 runs 13 residues. CDR1 and CDR2 from the germline V gene are SGHTA and FQGNSA. TCRdb redid the calling of the RT-PCR reads with MiXCR, one entry per CDR3 protein. Of roughly 200,000 distinct CDR3 sequences listed, around two fifths were seen once; the top ten hold roughly 12%. The V gene is TRBV7-2, the J gene TRBJ2-2; D remains unclear. The TCR originated in a human donor who was either an allogeneic HSCT recipient or a stem cell or donor lymphocyte infusion donor (not recorded which). It is not recorded whose cells these are; they may come from a transplant donor. Sequences were obtained from blood, either unsorted or a sorted T cell fraction (not recorded which). The CDR3 loop reads CASSYPDTGELFF. The CDR3 nucleotides read TGTGCCAGCAGCTATCCGGACACCGGGGAGCTGTTTTTT.